This T cell receptor beta chain was retrieved from a study of graft-versus-host responses after intestinal transplantation. The table came from immunoSEQ multiplex PCR; TCRdb's copy has only in-frame clones and leaves some out. The table has tens of thousands of clones, approximately 94% seen once. Germline V gene data show CDR1 as LNHDA and CDR2 as SQIVND (reference sequence). The CDR3 extends over 16 amino acids. The J segment lost 4 bases and the V segment lost 5 bases, leaving 8 bases of the junction unmatched. Whole-study findings and limits: Analysis identified GvH clones in recipient marrow, with some appearing first in ileum or blood. Allografts of patients with graft-donor T cell macrochimerism showed high graft-versus-host to host-versus-graft clone ratios.

Points on this clone: Its antigen is currently unknown.

The chain recombines TRBV19 with TRBJ2-1; TRBD2 agrees at 10 bases. The source is a human donor who received an intestinal transplant. The sequencing used unstimulated CD8+ T cells sorted from spleen or lymph node cells, collected before intestinal transplant. CDR3 region: CASSLTGTSVYNEQFF. CDR3 DNA sequence: TGTGCCAGTAGTCTAACCGGGACTAGCGTTTACAATGAGCAGTTCTTC.